This TCR beta chain emerged from a study of shared clonotypes between healthy human individuals. Study results and limitations: Donors were few, which limited the genetic and exposure-history diversity represented.

CDR1 and CDR2 from the germline V gene are SGHAT and FQNNGV. J gave up 5 bases and V 3 bases, and 5 bases lay outside the gene matches. The CDR3 extends over 16 amino acids. About this clone itself: The antigen is unknown.

Across several immunoSEQ plates, the genomic DNA of each subset was split evenly. Some clones are missing from TCRdb's copy, which holds only in-frame ones; the method was immunoSEQ multiplex PCR. The table records around 500,000 clones, around 73% of them present only once. Sequences were obtained from PBMCs. This TCR derives from a woman in her 40s in good health. Some clones in this sample may be carry-over from other donors' samples. This chain links TRBV11-2 with TRBJ2-5, with 14 bases fitting TRBD2. The CDR3 region is CASSFGLAGGRETQYF. The CDR3 nucleotides are TGTGCCAGCAGCTTTGGACTAGCGGGAGGACGGGAGACCCAGTACTTC. The variable domain in full, completed from reference TRBV11-2 and TRBJ2-5, reads EAGVAQSPRYKIIEKRQSVAFWCNPISGHATLYWYQQILGQGPKLLIQFQNNGVVDDSQLPKDRFSAERLKGVDSTLKIQPAKLEDSAVYLCASSFGLAGGRETQYFGPGTRLLVL.